Listed here are 13 T cell receptor beta chains from one sample, sequenced in a study of blood T cell repertoires in COVID-19. TCRdb keeps only in-frame clones here, not all; method: immunoSEQ multiplex PCR. The sample has about 36,000 clones; 90% are singletons. The sequencing input was peripheral blood. These receptors were obtained from a human donor in a cohort sampled during active COVID-19.

The chain uses TRBV5-1 and TRBJ1-1; 7 positions agree with TRBD1. V trimming: 4 bases; J trimming: 8 bases; junction bases outside the gene matches: 11. The germline gives CDR1 SGHRS, CDR2 YFSETQ. This CDR3 is 14 amino acids long. CDR3 nucleotides: TGCGCCAGCAGCACAACCAACCAGGGGGGCGAAGCTTTCTTT. The encoded protein is CASSTTNQGGEAFF. Using reference TRBV5-1 and TRBJ1-1 for the parts outside the CDR3, the full variable domain is KAGVTQTPRYLIKTRGQQVTLSCSPISGHRSVSWYQQTPGQGLQFLFEYFSETQRNKGNFPGRFSGRQFSNSRSEMNVSTLELGDSALYLCASSTTNQGGEAFFGQGTRLTVV.

This sequence joins TRBV5-1 and TRBJ2-1; 7 bases agree with TRBD2. Per the germline V gene, CDR1 is SGHRS and CDR2 is YFSETQ. J lost 4 bases, V lost 0 bases, and 4 bases had no gene match. The CDR3 consists of 15 residues. The CDR3 nucleotides read TGCGCCAGCAGCTTGGCCGCTAGCGGATACAATGAGCAGTTCTTC. It yields the protein CASSLAASGYNEQFF.

The rearrangement joins TRBV2 to TRBJ2-1; a weak D match, TRBD2 (6 bases). The CDR3 has 12 amino acids. Per the germline V gene, CDR1 is SNHLY and CDR2 is FYNNEI. The V end lost 4 bases, the J end lost 6 bases, and 7 bases lay between the germline ends. CDR3 DNA sequence: TGTGCCAGCAGTGCCGGGGGCAATGAGCAGTTCTTC. Translation: CASSAGGNEQFF.

The rearrangement joins TRBV4-1 to TRBJ1-1; D gene uncertain. Trimming left V 2 bases short and J 0 bases short, with 13 bases between. From germline, CDR1 is MGHRA and CDR2 YSYEKL. The CDR3 covers 16 residues. Written as DNA, the CDR3 is TGCGCCAGCAGCCAACTCCCGCTAGCCATGAACACTGAAGCTTTCTTT. Its translation: CASSQLPLAMNTEAFF.

This chain joins TRBV19 and TRBJ1-1; tentative D call: TRBD1 (6 bases). Germline CDR1 LNHDA, CDR2 SQIVND (reference sequence). V was cut by 7 bases and J by 0 bases, with 12 bases left in between. The CDR3 has 14 residues. The CDR3 loop reads CASIEGQLNTEAFF. CDR3 nucleotides: TGTGCCAGTATTGAGGGACAATTGAACACTGAAGCTTTCTTT.

V gene TRBV7-8 combines with J gene TRBJ1-5; a possible D gene is TRBD1 (5 bases). V lost 1 base, J lost 4 bases, and 11 bases lay in between. Germline CDR1 and CDR2: SGHVS and FQNEAQ. The CDR3 contains 15 residues. CDR3 region: CASSLEQGWNQPQHF. For the CDR3, the DNA is TGTGCCAGCAGCTTAGAGCAGGGCTGGAATCAGCCCCAGCATTTT. The entire variable domain, with the rest obtained from reference TRBV7-8 and TRBJ1-5, is as follows: GAGVSQSPRYKVAKRGQDVALRCDPISGHVSLFWYQQALGQGPEFLTYFQNEAQLDKSGLPSDRFFAERPEGSVSTLKIQRTQQEDSAVYLCASSLEQGWNQPQHFGDGTRLSIL.

The chain is built from TRBV11-3 and TRBJ2-3; 10 nucleotides match TRBD2. From germline, CDR1 is SGHNT and CDR2 YENEEA. V dropped 5 bases and J dropped 1; count of bases not matched to a gene: 3. This CDR3 has 15 amino acids. The CDR3, as DNA: TGTGCCAGCAGCCTTCTAGCGGGAGGCACAGATACGCAGTATTTT. This gives the protein CASSLLAGGTDTQYF.

This chain links TRBV4-3 with TRBJ2-1, with 9 nucleotides matching TRBD2. Germline V CDR1 and CDR2: LGHNA, YSLEER. V shed 4 bases and J 10 bases; nucleotides not matched to a gene: 11. This CDR3 region has 15 residues. CDR3: CASSLAGSGSKEQFF. CDR3 nucleotides: TGCGCCAGCAGCCTCGCGGGTAGCGGGAGTAAGGAGCAGTTCTTC.

V and J are TRBV25-1 and TRBJ2-6; D unclear. V gave up 6 bases and J gave up 2 bases, with 11 bases separating them. Germline loops: CDR1 MGHDK, CDR2 SYGVNS. The CDR3 consists of 15 residues. The CDR3 is CASSPARTGANVLTF. In nucleotides, the CDR3 is TGTGCCAGCAGCCCTGCCAGGACTGGGGCCAACGTCCTGACTTTC.

CDR3: CASSGVGGRAEAFF. CDR3 nucleotide sequence: TGTGCCAGCAGTGGGGTGGGCGGGAGAGCTGAAGCTTTCTTT. The chain uses TRBV2 and TRBJ1-1; no reliable D call. Germline CDR1 and CDR2: SNHLY and FYNNEI. This CDR3 is 14 amino acids long. Trimming removed 4 bases at V and 6 bases at J, with 15 bases between.

This rearrangement joins TRBV18 to TRBJ2-2; D may be TRBD2 (6 bases). From germline, CDR1 is KGHSH and CDR2 LQKENI. V was shortened by 5 bases and J by 4 bases, with 11 bases between the two germline ends. The CDR3 is 14 amino acids. CDR3 DNA: TGTGCCAGCTCATTCCTGGAGGGCACCGGGGAGCTGTTTTTT. It yields the protein CASSFLEGTGELFF.

This clone was found a few times. The V call is TRBV7-9, the J call TRBJ1-5; tentative D call: TRBD1 (6 bases). Germline V gene data show CDR1 as SEHNR and CDR2 as FQNEAQ (reference sequence). V lost 0 bases and J lost 3, with 9 bases in between. The CDR3 has 15 amino acids. The CDR3 loop is CASSLAGQINQPQHF. CDR3 bases: TGTGCCAGCAGCTTAGCCGGACAGATCAATCAGCCCCAGCATTTT. The entire variable domain, with the rest obtained from reference TRBV7-9 and TRBJ1-5, is as follows: DTGVSQNPRHKITKRGQNVTFRCDPISEHNRLYWYRQTLGQGPEFLTYFQNEAQLEKSRLLSDRFSAERPKGSFSTLEIQRTEQGDSAMYLCASSLAGQINQPQHFGDGTRLSIL.

To note about this clone: Distinct nucleotide sequences in the sample also encode this CDR3. The genes are TRBV6-5 and TRBJ2-7; 12 bases line up with TRBD1. Trimming took 6 bases from V and 3 from J; bases not matched to a gene: 6. In germline, CDR1 is MNHEY, CDR2 SVGAGI. The CDR3 covers 15 residues. Here the CDR3 reads CASRPGTGGIYEQYF. The CDR3 region has the DNA TGTGCCAGCAGGCCCGGGACAGGGGGCATCTACGAGCAGTACTTC.